This TCR beta chain emerged from a study of control samples from healthy donors and cancer patients. This table comes from immunoSEQ multiplex PCR, and its TCRdb copy is limited to in-frame clones, with some not included. The sample carries roughly 450,000 clones, roughly 90% recorded once. The CDR3 is 14 amino acids. Trimming took 6 bases from V and 2 from J, leaving 16 bases between them. Germline CDR1 and CDR2: SQVTM and ANQGSEA. The clonotype originates from a man in his forties or fifties with head and neck cancer. Sequencing input: PBMCs. This rearrangement joins TRBV29-1 to TRBJ1-1; weak D call: TRBD1 (6 bases). The CDR3 nucleotides are TGCAGCGTGGAGGGACACAGGCGTAACACTGAAGCTTTCTTT. Translating it yields CSVEGHRRNTEAFF.